This passage covers 17 T cell receptor beta chains from one sample sequenced in a study of blood T cell repertoires in COVID-19 (dated by TCRdb to 2019 to 2021). The receptor library was made with the immunoSEQ multiplex PCR assay. What TCRdb holds here is the immuneACCESS table cut down to in-frame rearrangements. Part of the clones is not present; checked against another copy, under half of the missing clones reflect an unresolved V gene, and the others are unexplained. The sample has tens of thousands of clones on record, roughly 74% of them singletons. Around 60% of the sample comes from the top ten. The source material was peripheral blood. These receptors were obtained from a man aged 80 or over with acute or convalescent COVID-19.

The sample holds one count of this clone. This chain joins TRBV5-4 and TRBJ2-7; TRBD1 aligns across 8 bases. From germline, CDR1 is SGHNT and CDR2 YYREEE (reference sequence). The CDR3 is made up of 17 amino acids. After removal of 0 bases from V and 0 bases from J, the junction contained 8 bases not matched to a gene. Here the CDR3 DNA reads TGTGCCAGCAGCTTGGCCAGGGGGCAAGGGACCTCCTACGAGCAGTACTTC. Amino acids: CASSLARGQGTSYEQYF.

The CDR3 coding sequence is TGTGCCAGCAGCCAAGATTCCGGGGTCTACACAGATACGCAGTATTTT. Translation gives CASSQDSGVYTDTQYF. This chain uses TRBV14 with TRBJ2-3; D may be TRBD2 (5 bases). Per the germline V gene, CDR1 is SGHDN and CDR2 is FVKESK. This CDR3 region has 16 residues. Trimming removed 0 bases at V and 2 bases at J, with 12 bases between.

The chain couples TRBV2 to TRBJ1-1; D not resolved. The CDR3 contains 12 residues. Trimming pared 11 bases from V and 0 bases from J, leaving 10 bases between. Germline loops: CDR1 SNHLY, CDR2 FYNNEI. The DNA of the CDR3 is TGTGCCGGTTCGGTCATGAACACTGAAGCTTTCTTT. Protein sequence: CAGSVMNTEAFF.

The chain joins TRBV7-2 to TRBJ2-7, with a possible D match to TRBD1 (5 bases). V was clipped by 4 bases and J by 7 bases, with 14 bases between them. Germline-derived CDR1 and CDR2 are SGHTA and FQGNSA. The CDR3 spans 13 residues. The CDR3 DNA reads as TGTGCCAGCAGCTCGACCCCCTCAGGGGAGCAGTACTTC. Its protein product is CASSSTPSGEQYF. Supplemented by reference TRBV7-2 and TRBJ2-7, the full variable domain reads GAGVSQSPSNKVTEKGKDVELRCDPISGHTALYWYRQSLGQGLEFLIYFQGNSAPDKSGLPSDRFSAERTGGSVSTLTIQRTQQEDSAVYLCASSSTPSGEQYFGPGTRLTVT.

J is TRBJ2-1 and V is TRBV5-6; 8 nucleotides line up with TRBD1. The CDR3 totals 15 residues. The germline V gene has CDR1 SGHDT and CDR2 YYEEEE. V shed 2 bases, J shed 3 bases, and the junction held 4 bases outside the gene matches. The CDR3 is CASSFPGQGYNEQFF. The CDR3 region has the DNA TGTGCCAGCAGCTTCCCCGGACAGGGCTACAATGAGCAGTTCTTC.

The genes are TRBV5-1 and TRBJ2-5; tentatively, D is TRBD2 (6 bases). The CDR3 covers 15 residues. V shed 1 base and J shed 2 bases, with 12 bases lying between them. Germline V CDR1 and CDR2: SGHRS, YFSETQ. CDR3 bases: TGCGCCAGCAGCTTGCAGGGAGGTAGACAAGAGACCCAGTACTTC. Translating it yields CASSLQGGRQETQYF.

The chain couples TRBV9 to TRBJ1-1; TRBD1 agrees at 10 bases. J was trimmed by 6 bases and V by 0 bases; bases with no gene match: 2. The CDR3 consists of 14 residues. Germline-derived CDR1 and CDR2 are SGDLS and YYNGEE. The CDR3 is CASSVGTGGSEAFF. The CDR3 DNA sequence: TGTGCCAGCAGCGTAGGGACAGGGGGGTCTGAAGCTTTCTTT.

There are a few counts of this clone. The CDR3 here is CATSRDRTSGRAQFF. CDR3 DNA sequence: TGTGCCACCAGCAGAGATCGGACTAGCGGGAGGGCCCAGTTCTTC. The chain has TRBV15 and TRBJ2-1, with 15 bases aligning to TRBD2. There are 15 residues in the CDR3. Losses at the gene ends were 0 bases for V and 13 bases for J; bases not matched to a gene: 4. CDR1 LNHNV and CDR2 YYDKDF come from the germline V gene (reference sequence).

The V gene is TRBV6-6, the J gene TRBJ2-1; the match to TRBD2 covers 13 bases. CDR3 length: 16 residues. With V trimmed by 4 bases and J by 4 bases, 4 bases remained unmatched. The germline V gene has CDR1 MNHNY and CDR2 SVGAGI (reference sequence). DNA of the CDR3: TGTGCCAGCAGTTCATGGACTAGCGGGAGTTACAATGAGCAGTTCTTC. Its translation: CASSSWTSGSYNEQFF.

This chain connects TRBV19 to TRBJ2-2; 12 bases match TRBD2. Unmatched junction bases numbered 10, after V lost 5 bases and J lost 6 bases. Germline CDR1 reads LNHDA; CDR2 reads SQIVND (reference sequence). The CDR3 consists of 17 residues. For the CDR3, the DNA is TGTGCCAGTAGTGCCCGACTAGCGGGAGCCTTTTCCGGGGAGCTGTTTTTT. Translation gives CASSARLAGAFSGELFF.

This clone was found once. The rearrangement uses TRBV5-6 and TRBJ2-1; D possibly corresponds to TRBD2 (6 bases). V lost 1 base and J 5 bases, leaving 13 bases between the germline ends. CDR3 size: 15 residues. Germline V gene sequence: CDR1 SGHDT, CDR2 YYEEEE. CDR3 amino acids: CASSLWLATHNEQFF. In DNA, the CDR3 is TGTGCCAGCAGCTTGTGGCTAGCGACTCACAATGAGCAGTTCTTC.

The chain combines TRBV19 with TRBJ2-5; no reliable D call. The CDR3 is made up of 11 amino acids. Germline CDR1 is LNHDA and CDR2 is SQIVND (reference sequence). Trimming cost V 8 bases and J 4 bases, with 8 bases left between them. Here the CDR3 reads CASFGGETQYF. The CDR3 DNA reads TGTGCCAGTTTCGGCGGAGAGACCCAGTACTTC.

V usage is TRBV2 and J usage is TRBJ1-2; D possibly corresponds to TRBD1 (6 bases). The ends were cut back, 7 bases at V and 8 bases at J, with 14 bases in the middle. The V gene's germline CDR1 is SNHLY and CDR2 FYNNEI. The CDR3 has 12 residues. The chain's CDR3 is CASKGVGAGYTF. CDR3 DNA: TGTGCCAGCAAGGGGGTCGGGGCCGGCTACACCTTC. Drawing the rest from reference TRBV2 and TRBJ1-2, the complete variable domain is EPEVTQTPSHQVTQMGQEVILRCVPISNHLYFYWYRQILGQKVEFLVSFYNNEISEKSEIFDDQFSVERPDGSNFTLKIRSTKLEDSAMYFCASKGVGAGYTFGSGTRLTVV.

This clone was detected only once. The rearrangement joins TRBV20-1 to TRBJ2-3; TRBD2 matches at 8 bases. Germline trimming cut 3 bases from V and 3 bases from J; bases unmatched to any gene: 5. The germline gives CDR1 DFQATT, CDR2 SNEGSKA (reference sequence). The CDR3 has 14 amino acids. For the CDR3, the DNA is TGCAGTGCTAGTTCCGGGACTAGAACAGATACGCAGTATTTT. It codes for CSASSGTRTDTQYF.

The chain joins TRBV28 to TRBJ1-1, with D possibly being TRBD1 (6 bases). V lost 5 bases, J lost 8 bases, and 21 bases lay in between. Germline V gene lookup returns CDR1 MDHEN and CDR2 SYDVKM. The CDR3 is made up of 15 amino acids. DNA of the CDR3: TGTGCCAGCAGTCCCTACGGGGGGGGGCGCAGGGAAGCTTTCTTT. It specifies CASSPYGGGRREAFF.

The rearrangement uses TRBV9 and TRBJ2-1; 9 bases align to TRBD2. The J segment lost 10 bases and the V segment lost 3 bases, leaving 11 bases of the junction unmatched. Germline lookup yields CDR1 SGDLS and CDR2 YYNGEE. The CDR3 has 15 residues. The DNA of the CDR3 is TGTGCCAGCAGCGGTAGCGGGAGAGGGGGCGAAGAGCAGTTCTTC. Its translation: CASSGSGRGGEEQFF.

The chain combines TRBV6-6 with TRBJ2-7; a weak D match, TRBD1 (9 bases). V lost 8 bases and J 1 base, leaving 15 bases between the germline ends. CDR3 size: 14 residues. Germline CDR1 and CDR2: MNHNY and SVGAGI (reference sequence). DNA for the CDR3: TGTGCCAGCCGCGGGGGGACAGGGTCCTACGAGCAGTACTTC. This sequence encodes CASRGGTGSYEQYF.